Each of the 25 T cell receptor beta chains below was sequenced from the same sample in a study of blood T cell repertoires in COVID-19. Repertoires were generated with immunoSEQ multiplex PCR, while TCRdb's copy carries only in-frame clones and drops some. The sample contains fewer than 350,000 clones, 90% of which appear only once. The sequenced material came from PBMCs or T cells enriched from blood (not recorded which). The receptors here all came from a woman aged 18-29 years with acute COVID-19.

J is TRBJ1-2 and V is TRBV2; 9 nucleotides align to TRBD1. The ends lost 6 bases at V and 4 bases at J; junction bases unmatched: 9. Germline V gives CDR1 SNHLY, CDR2 FYNNEI. The CDR3 is 15 residues long. The CDR3, as DNA: TGTGCCAGCAGCAAGGGACAGGGTTCGATCTATGGCTACACCTTC. It translates to CASSKGQGSIYGYTF.

This rearrangement joins TRBV19 to TRBJ2-7, with 12 nucleotides matching TRBD2. The germline V gene encodes CDR1 LNHDA and CDR2 SQIVND (reference sequence). The trim removed 4 bases at V and 3 bases at J, leaving 1 base unmatched. The length of the CDR3 is 14 residues. The DNA of the CDR3 is TGTGCCAGTAGTAGGGGACTAGCGGGCTACGAGCAGTACTTC. Residues: CASSRGLAGYEQYF.

The V call is TRBV13, the J call TRBJ2-7; D remains unclear. Trimming shortened V by 5 bases and J by 5 bases, and 13 bases separated the two germline ends. This CDR3 has 13 residues. Germline assignment: CDR1 PRHDT and CDR2 FYEKMQ (reference sequence). The chain's CDR3 is CASSAPAAHEQYF. The CDR3 DNA is TGTGCCAGCAGCGCCCCCGCGGCCCACGAGCAGTACTTC.

V gene TRBV15 combines with J gene TRBJ1-5, with 7 bases lining up with TRBD1. The CDR3 is 17 amino acids. Trimming removed 3 bases from V and 1 base from J; junction bases left unmatched: 9. Germline lookup yields CDR1 LNHNV and CDR2 YYDKDF (reference sequence). The CDR3 loop is CATSRDGQVISNQPQHF. The CDR3 coding sequence is TGTGCCACCAGCAGGGACGGACAGGTTATCAGCAATCAGCCCCAGCATTTT.

The table lists this clone with a few counts. The chain's CDR3 is CASSREDRVDTQYF. The CDR3 bases are TGTGCCAGCAGCCGAGAAGACAGGGTAGATACGCAGTATTTT. This rearrangement joins TRBV7-8 to TRBJ2-3; 7 positions agree with TRBD1. CDR3 length: 14 amino acids. J gave up 5 bases and V 5 bases, and 7 bases lay outside the gene matches. CDR1 is SGHVS and CDR2 is FQNEAQ in the germline V gene.

The chain has TRBV9 and TRBJ1-1; TRBD1 might be the D (6 bases). This CDR3 is built from 14 residues. V was shortened by 3 bases and J by 0 bases, with 9 bases between the two germline ends. Germline lookup yields CDR1 SGDLS and CDR2 YYNGEE. The chain's CDR3 is CASSDGQLNTEAFF. The CDR3, as DNA: TGTGCCAGCAGCGACGGACAGTTGAACACTGAAGCTTTCTTT. The full variable domain, completed using reference TRBV9 and TRBJ1-1, is DSGVTQTPKHLITATGQRVTLRCSPRSGDLSVYWYQQSLDQGLQFLIQYYNGEERAKGNILERFSAQQFPDLHSELNLSSLELGDSALYFCASSDGQLNTEAFFGQGTRLTVV.

A single count supports this clone. This chain uses TRBV4-1 with TRBJ2-2; 13 bases agree with TRBD2. CDR3 length: 16 residues. Germline V gives CDR1 MGHRA, CDR2 YSYEKL. Germline trimming cut 8 bases from V and 4 bases from J; bases unmatched to any gene: 7. The CDR3 bases are TGCGCCAGCCGCCGACTAGCGGGAGGACCCACCGGGGAGCTGTTTTTT. It is translated as CASRRLAGGPTGELFF.

The J gene is TRBJ2-3, the V gene TRBV7-3; possibly TRBD2 for D (7 bases). Germline V gives CDR1 SGHTA, CDR2 FQGTGA. Trimming pared 5 bases from V and 5 bases from J, leaving 14 bases between. This CDR3 comprises 14 residues. The CDR3 loop reads CASSPAGGRDTQYF. The CDR3 nucleotides are TGTGCCAGCAGCCCTGCCGGGGGGCGAGATACGCAGTATTTT.

The chain carries TRBV30 and TRBJ2-1, with 10 bases matching TRBD2. The CDR3 totals 17 residues. Germline CDR1 is GTSNPN and CDR2 is SVGIG (reference sequence). J was trimmed by 1 base and V by 6 bases; bases with no gene match: 12. Here the CDR3 DNA reads TGTGCCTGCCAGTTTTGGGAACTAGCGGGGTCCTACAATGAGCAGTTCTTC. As protein: CACQFWELAGSYNEQFF.

The chain has TRBV19 and TRBJ1-5; unclear D gene. Trimming removed 3 bases at V and 6 bases at J, with 12 bases between. In germline, CDR1 is LNHDA, CDR2 SQIVND (reference sequence). The CDR3 loop spans 14 amino acids. CDR3 nucleotides: TGTGCCAGTAGTATCGGACTATTGGGTCAGCCCCAGCATTTT. Amino acid sequence: CASSIGLLGQPQHF.

The chain has TRBV5-1 and TRBJ2-1; D possibly corresponds to TRBD1 (6 bases). In germline, CDR1 is SGHRS, CDR2 YFSETQ. The CDR3 covers 12 residues. V was trimmed by 0 bases and J by 12 bases, leaving 10 bases between them. CDR3 coding DNA: TGCGCCAGCAGCTTGGACAGGGTAGGGCAGTTCTTC. It translates to CASSLDRVGQFF.

This rearrangement joins TRBV2 to TRBJ1-4; TRBD1 is a possible D gene (6 bases). Germline-derived CDR1 and CDR2 are SNHLY and FYNNEI. This CDR3 has 15 residues. V lost 6 bases, J lost 6 bases, and 17 bases lay in between. DNA of the CDR3: TGTGCCAGCAGAACTCAGGGGCTGGAGGATGAAAAACTGTTTTTT. Its protein is CASRTQGLEDEKLFF.

The chain's CDR3 is CASSLPYQGPNEKLFF. CDR3 coding DNA: TGTGCCAGCAGCCTGCCTTACCAGGGGCCTAATGAAAAACTGTTTTTT. The chain is built from TRBV5-5 and TRBJ1-4; D might be TRBD1 (6 bases). V lost 4 bases to trimming and J lost 3 bases, with 16 bases between them. Looked up from germline, CDR1 is SGHKS and CDR2 is YYEKEE (reference sequence). CDR3 size: 16 residues.

This CDR3 is CASSGAGTGRYEQYF. In nucleotides, the CDR3 is TGTGCCAGTAGTGGGGCCGGGACAGGGAGGTACGAGCAGTACTTC. The chain employs TRBV19 and TRBJ2-7; the match to TRBD1 covers 9 bases. J gave up 4 bases and V 5 bases, and 9 bases lay outside the gene matches. CDR1 is LNHDA, CDR2 SQIVND, per germline (reference sequence). The CDR3 is 15 amino acids.

The V gene is TRBV19, the J gene TRBJ2-1; 7 nucleotides align to TRBD2. Germline V gene sequence: CDR1 LNHDA, CDR2 SQIVND (reference sequence). This CDR3 spans 16 amino acids. V lost 5 bases to trimming and J lost 7 bases; unmatched junction nucleotides: 14. The CDR3 DNA follows: TGTGCCAGTAGTTTTATGGTAGCGGGTCCTTTGAATGAGCAGTTCTTC. Encoded protein: CASSFMVAGPLNEQFF.

The chain is built from TRBV19 and TRBJ2-6, with D perhaps TRBD1 (6 bases). In germline, CDR1 is LNHDA, CDR2 SQIVND (reference sequence). The V end lost 6 bases, the J end lost 4 bases, and 19 bases lay between the germline ends. CDR3 size: 17 residues. DNA for the CDR3: TGTGCCAGTAGAGCAGGGGCCCGGGAAGCAGGGGCCAACGTCCTGACTTTC. Translated: CASRAGAREAGANVLTF.

This chain connects TRBV14 to TRBJ2-7; D is perhaps TRBD2 (6 bases). The CDR3 covers 15 residues. CDR1 is SGHDN and CDR2 is FVKESK in the germline V gene. The V gene lost 6 bases and the J gene lost 0 bases, with 15 bases spanning the gap. Here the CDR3 reads CASSPTSPPSYEQYF. The CDR3 coding sequence is TGTGCCAGCAGTCCAACTAGCCCCCCCTCCTACGAGCAGTACTTC.

This sequence joins TRBV10-1 and TRBJ1-2; D gene ambiguous. The germline CDR1 and CDR2 sequences are WNHNN and SYGVQD (reference sequence). The V and J ends lost 4 bases and 5 bases respectively, with 8 bases between them. The CDR3 sequence is 12 residues long. DNA of the CDR3: TGCGCCAGCAGTGTACAGCCTTATGGCTACACCTTC. Protein sequence: CASSVQPYGYTF.

This clone came up a few times. The genes are TRBV28 and TRBJ1-1; 9 nucleotides match TRBD1. V gave up 3 bases and J gave up 1 base; unmatched junction bases: 3. Germline V lookup: CDR1 MDHEN, CDR2 SYDVKM. This CDR3 comprises 15 residues. Here the CDR3 DNA reads TGTGCCAGCAGTTTTGGGGACAGGGCGAACACTGAAGCTTTCTTT. It codes for CASSFGDRANTEAFF.

This chain's CDR3 is CASSIRVAQPQHF. DNA of the CDR3: TGTGCCAGTAGTATCAGGGTAGCTCAGCCCCAGCATTTT. This chain links TRBV19 with TRBJ1-5, with D perhaps matching TRBD1 (5 bases). This CDR3 is 13 amino acids long. The germline V gene has CDR1 LNHDA and CDR2 SQIVND (reference sequence). The V end lost 3 bases, the J end lost 6 bases, and 9 bases lay between the germline ends.

The V and J genes are TRBV5-1 and TRBJ1-1; 9 bases are a match to TRBD1. The ends lost 4 bases at V and 5 bases at J; junction bases unmatched: 6. The CDR3 totals 14 residues. The germline gives CDR1 SGHRS, CDR2 YFSETQ. As DNA, the CDR3 is TGCGCCAGCAGCCCTCGGACAGGGGAAACTGAAGCTTTCTTT. Translation gives CASSPRTGETEAFF.

The J gene is TRBJ2-7, the V gene TRBV30, with a possible D match to TRBD2 (6 bases). The CDR3 consists of 15 residues. The germline gives CDR1 GTSNPN, CDR2 SVGIG (reference sequence). V shed 2 bases and J shed 3 bases, with 17 bases lying between them. Here the CDR3 DNA reads TGTGCCTGGAGTCATAGTGTGCTGGGGGGCTACGAGCAGTACTTC. Encoded protein: CAWSHSVLGGYEQYF.

This chain joins TRBV7-3 and TRBJ2-1; 9 nucleotides match TRBD2. Germline V gives CDR1 SGHTA, CDR2 FQGTGA. The CDR3 runs 14 residues. The V gene end was trimmed by 7 bases and the J gene end by 7 bases; junction bases not matched to a gene: 8. This chain's CDR3 is CASTSGGRGNEQFF. The CDR3 DNA is TGTGCCAGCACCTCCGGCGGGAGGGGGAATGAGCAGTTCTTC.

V usage is TRBV6-1 and J usage is TRBJ2-5; D call uncertain. CDR1 is MNHNS and CDR2 is SASEGT in the germline V gene. CDR3 length: 14 amino acids. V lost 1 base and J 0 bases, leaving 6 bases between the germline ends. CDR3: CASSEDGYQETQYF. The CDR3 nucleotides read TGTGCCAGCAGTGAAGATGGCTACCAAGAGACCCAGTACTTC.

This chain connects TRBV30 to TRBJ1-1; D is possibly TRBD1 (5 bases). Germline V CDR1 and CDR2: GTSNPN, SVGIG (reference sequence). The CDR3 is made up of 15 amino acids. The ends were cut back, 0 bases at V and 0 bases at J, with 11 bases in the middle. The CDR3 nucleotides are TGTGCCTGGAGTGTAGGATGGGGCCTGAACACTGAAGCTTTCTTT. Its protein product is CAWSVGWGLNTEAFF.